Listed below are T cell receptor beta chains from one sample, sequenced in a study of blood T cell repertoires in COVID-19. The protocol was immunoSEQ multiplex PCR, while the TCRdb copy is restricted to in-frame clones and leaves out a portion. The sample yields some 56,000 clones, roughly nine tenths seen once. Sequencing was done on a sample of peripheral blood. The receptors originated from a woman aged 55-75 years with COVID-19, enrolled during active disease. Both conserved end residues are part of each CDR3. A D gene is named only where the DNA matches it firmly. A row's size may be missing; if present it is once, few, many or a size class.

J | V | D | size | CDR3 | DNA
TRBJ1-3 | TRBV28 | - | - | CASSFSVSGNTIYF | TGTGCCAGCAGTTTCTCAGTTTCTGGAAACACCATATATTTT
TRBJ2-3 | TRBV29-1 | TRBD2 | - | CSVSGQAGGLGHTDTQYF | TGCAGCGTCTCTGGGCAAGCGGGGGGGCTGGGTCACACAGATACGCAGTATTTT
TRBJ2-7 | TRBV7-2 | TRBD2 | - | CASSLVSGSDEQYF | TGTGCCAGCAGCTTAGTGAGCGGGAGTGACGAGCAGTACTTC
TRBJ2-1 | TRBV29-1 | TRBD2 | - | CSVASLAGSYNEQFF | TGCAGCGTTGCCAGTCTAGCGGGGAGCTACAATGAGCAGTTCTTC
TRBJ1-1 | TRBV9 | - | - | CASSAEQNTEAFF | TGTGCCAGCAGCGCCGAACAGAACACTGAAGCTTTCTTT
TRBJ1-2 | TRBV5-6 | TRBD1 | - | CASSPPGTVNYGYTF | TGTGCCAGCAGCCCGCCCGGGACAGTAAACTATGGCTACACCTTC
TRBJ2-3 | TRBV5-4 | - | - | CASSLALQGKGDTQYF | TGTGCCAGCAGCTTGGCCTTACAGGGAAAGGGAGATACGCAGTATTTT
TRBJ1-2 | TRBV18 | TRBD1 | few | CASSPLTGEAYGYTF | TGTGCCAGCTCACCCTTGACAGGGGAGGCCTATGGCTACACCTTC
TRBJ2-3 | TRBV13 | TRBD2 | - | CASSEKRGESTDTQYF | TGTGCCAGCAGCGAAAAGCGGGGGGAGAGCACAGATACGCAGTATTTT
TRBJ2-1 | TRBV5-1 | TRBD2 | - | CASSQSGGAYNEQFF | TGCGCCAGCAGCCAGAGCGGGGGGGCTTACAATGAGCAGTTCTTC
TRBJ2-7 | TRBV7-9 | TRBD1 | - | CASSLGTGRYEQYF | TGTGCCAGCAGCCTCGGGACAGGGAGGTACGAGCAGTACTTC
TRBJ2-4 | TRBV6-2/TRBV6-3 | - | once | CASSRARGQGKNIQYF | TGTGCCAGCAGTCGGGCCAGGGGACAAGGCAAAAACATTCAGTACTTC
TRBJ2-5 | TRBV28 | TRBD2 | few | CASSFGLADVETQYF | TGTGCCAGCAGTTTCGGGCTAGCGGATGTAGAGACCCAGTACTTC
TRBJ2-1 | TRBV27 | - | once | CASRSLGHNEQFF | TGTGCCAGCAGGTCTCTTGGCCACAATGAGCAGTTCTTC
TRBJ2-2 | TRBV19 | - | - | CASTSPGVTGELFF | TGTGCCAGTACCAGCCCAGGGGTTACCGGGGAGCTGTTTTTT
TRBJ2-7 | TRBV7-9 | - | - | CASSPPGFSSYEQYF | TGTGCCAGCAGCCCCCCGGGATTCAGCTCCTACGAGCAGTACTTC
TRBJ2-1 | TRBV29-1 | TRBD2 | - | CSVDKLAGGPYNEQFF | TGCAGCGTTGATAAGCTAGCGGGAGGCCCCTACAATGAGCAGTTCTTC
TRBJ1-2 | TRBV18 | TRBD1 | - | CASSPDRALANYGYTF | TGTGCCAGCTCTCCGGACAGGGCACTAGCTAACTATGGCTACACCTTC
TRBJ1-1 | TRBV19 | - | - | CASSISRETEAFF | TGTGCCAGTAGTATAAGTAGGGAGACTGAAGCTTTCTTT
TRBJ2-7 | TRBV28 | TRBD2 | - | CASSSPGLAGGPKKF | TGTGCCAGCAGTTCCCCTGGACTAGCGGGAGGGCCCAAGAAATTC
TRBJ2-7 | TRBV9 | TRBD2 | once | CASSASGGVSYEQYF | TGTGCCAGCAGCGCAAGCGGGGGGGTCTCCTACGAGCAGTACTTC
TRBJ1-3 | TRBV10-3 | - | - | CAISEPFEGAGNTIYF | TGTGCCATCAGTGAGCCCTTCGAGGGGGCTGGAAACACCATATATTTT
TRBJ1-2 | TRBV27 | - | once | CASSSPRMGANYGYTF | TGTGCCAGCAGTTCTCCTCGTATGGGCGCAAACTATGGCTACACCTTC
TRBJ2-2 | TRBV13 | - | - | CASSPLDTNTGELFF | TGTGCCAGCAGCCCTTTGGACACGAACACCGGGGAGCTGTTTTTT
TRBJ2-7 | TRBV7-9 | TRBD2 | - | CASSLASGPYEQYF | TGTGCCAGCAGCTTAGCTAGCGGGCCTTACGAGCAGTACTTC
TRBJ2-5 | TRBV7-8 | - | - | CASSRAGAQETQYF | TGTGCCAGCAGCCGGGCGGGGGCCCAAGAGACCCAGTACTTC
TRBJ1-4 | TRBV18 | - | once | CASSPGRVSTNEKLFF | TGTGCCAGCTCCCCCGGGAGAGTTTCAACTAATGAAAAACTGTTTTTT
TRBJ2-5 | TRBV4-3 | TRBD2 | once | CASSQDLLAGVQETQYF | TGCGCCAGCAGCCAAGATTTACTAGCGGGCGTCCAAGAGACCCAGTACTTC
TRBJ2-3 | TRBV27 | TRBD2 | - | CASSIIGTGGTTDTQYF | TGTGCCAGCAGTATCATAGGGACGGGAGGGACCACAGATACGCAGTATTTT
TRBJ1-1 | TRBV15 | - | - | CATSRDQISTEAFF | TGTGCCACCAGCAGAGATCAGATAAGCACTGAAGCTTTCTTT
TRBJ2-4 | TRBV7-9 | TRBD2 | - | CASSLREGPTGIQYF | TGTGCCAGCAGCTTAAGGGAGGGACCGACTGGCATTCAGTACTTC
TRBJ2-5 | TRBV7-9 | TRBD2 | - | CASSLIAGEAETQYF | TGTGCCAGCAGCTTAATAGCGGGAGAAGCTGAGACCCAGTACTTC
TRBJ1-1 | TRBV30 | - | - | CAWSVRQSPYRVNTEAFF | TGTGCCTGGAGTGTACGACAGAGTCCTTATCGGGTGAACACTGAAGCTTTCTTT
TRBJ1-2 | TRBV7-9 | - | - | CASSPREGNPYGYTF | TGTGCCAGCAGCCCTAGGGAGGGGAACCCCTATGGCTACACCTTC
TRBJ1-2 | TRBV28 | - | once | CASTPGGEGYGYTF | TGTGCCAGCACCCCGGGGGGCGAGGGGTATGGCTACACCTTC
TRBJ1-5 | TRBV7-2 | TRBD1 | - | CASSPRTGGGYQPQHF | TGTGCCAGCAGCCCCCGGACAGGGGGGGGATATCAGCCCCAGCATTTT
TRBJ2-7 | TRBV7-2 | - | - | CASSPSDGGVYEQYF | TGTGCCAGCAGCCCCTCAGATGGCGGAGTCTACGAGCAGTACTTC
TRBJ2-5 | TRBV11-3 | - | - | CASTPGFAGSQETQYF | TGTGCCAGCACACCAGGGTTCGCGGGGAGTCAAGAGACCCAGTACTTC
TRBJ2-2 | TRBV4-1 | - | once | CASSQRSGAGTGELFF | TGCGCCAGCAGCCAGAGATCAGGGGCCGGAACCGGGGAGCTGTTTTTT
TRBJ1-1 | TRBV4-3 | TRBD1 | - | CASSQDYYRTGVRRREAFF | TGCGCCAGCAGCCAAGACTATTACCGGACAGGGGTCCGCCGGCGGGAAGCTTTCTTT
TRBJ1-2 | TRBV18 | - | - | CASSGDFYGYTF | TGTGCCAGCTCGGGAGATTTCTATGGCTACACCTTC
TRBJ2-5 | TRBV15 | - | - | CATSRFSDYQETQYF | TGTGCCACCAGCAGGTTCAGCGACTACCAAGAGACCCAGTACTTC
TRBJ1-3 | TRBV7-6 | - | - | CASSLGGLNSGNTIYF | TGTGCCAGCAGCTTAGGGGGACTCAACTCTGGAAACACCATATATTTT
TRBJ1-4 | TRBV19 | TRBD1 | - | CASSPDRVRGEKLFF | TGTGCCAGTAGTCCAGACAGGGTGCGAGGTGAAAAACTGTTTTTT
TRBJ2-7 | TRBV6-2/TRBV6-3 | TRBD2 | - | CASSYSRLAGGPRSYEQYF | TGTGCCAGCAGTTACTCGAGACTAGCGGGAGGGCCAAGGTCCTACGAGCAGTACTTC